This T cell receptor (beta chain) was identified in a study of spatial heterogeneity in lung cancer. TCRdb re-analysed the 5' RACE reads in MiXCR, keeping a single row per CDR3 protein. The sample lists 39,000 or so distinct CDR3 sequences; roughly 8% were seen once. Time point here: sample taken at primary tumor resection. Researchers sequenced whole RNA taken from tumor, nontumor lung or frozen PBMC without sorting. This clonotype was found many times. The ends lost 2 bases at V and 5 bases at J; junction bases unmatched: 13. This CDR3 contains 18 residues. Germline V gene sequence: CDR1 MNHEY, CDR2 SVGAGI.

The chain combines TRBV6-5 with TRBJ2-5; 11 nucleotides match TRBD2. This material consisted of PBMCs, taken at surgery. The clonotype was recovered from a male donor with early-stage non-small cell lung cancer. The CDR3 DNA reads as TGTGCCAGCAGTTACCGGAGAAGACTAGCGGGAATGCGGGAGACCCAGTACTTC. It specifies CASSYRRRLAGMRETQYF.